The source of this T cell receptor beta chain is a study of blood T cell repertoires in COVID-19. Study overall: COVID-19 samples from acute and convalescent phases originated in the United States, Italy and Spain. PBMCs, B-cell-depleted T cells, or T cells provided the cDNA or gDNA that made up the material.

Study processing details: Amplification from reference gene primers served as the basis for estimated nucleated cell counts. Repertoires were generated with immunoSEQ multiplex PCR, while TCRdb's copy carries only in-frame clones and drops some. V and J calls and clone size are copied from that table; D and trimming were computed from the DNA. The table includes roughly 200,000 clones, roughly 81% detected once. The germline V gene encodes CDR1 DFQATT and CDR2 SNEGSKA (reference sequence). This CDR3 is built from 11 residues. The ends were cut back, 1 base at V and 12 bases at J, with 10 bases in the middle.

The chain recombines TRBV20-1 with TRBJ2-1; D call uncertain. The specimen sequenced was peripheral blood. This TCR was sampled from an elderly woman with acute or convalescent COVID-19. CDR3 in amino acids: CSARVDSRQFF. As DNA, the CDR3 is TGCAGTGCTAGAGTCGATAGTCGGCAGTTCTTC.